Listed below are T cell receptor beta chains from one sample, sequenced in a study of cytomegalovirus exposure and HLA in healthy donors. Generated by immunoSEQ multiplex PCR, the TCRdb table keeps only in-frame clones and is missing some. The repertoire has some 290,000 clones, roughly 88% of them found once; the top ten carry 0.9% to 1%. Sequencing was done on a sample of PBMCs. Source of these receptors: a man aged 30 to 39 in good health and CMV-seronegative. Each CDR3 is given with its conserved first and last residue. Expanded clones are given a class, and other clones once, few, many or no size at all.

J gene | V gene | clone size | CDR3 protein
TRBJ2-7 | TRBV5-1 | once | CASTGTYEQYF
TRBJ1-1 | TRBV6-5 | . | CASSYSTGGDNTEAFF
TRBJ1-4 | TRBV6-5 | . | CASSYSGQGPGKLFF
TRBJ2-2 | TRBV7-6 | . | CASSRTTGGTNTGELFF
TRBJ2-1 | TRBV2 | . | CASGTSGAFNEQFF
TRBJ2-5 | TRBV5-4 | . | CASSRNPGTGNQETQYF
TRBJ1-2 | TRBV6-5 | . | CASSFSRGGYTF
TRBJ1-1 | TRBV5-8 | . | CASSRTGTEAFF
TRBJ2-3 | TRBV4-1 | once | CASSQSGGGGITDTQYF
TRBJ2-5 | TRBV15 | . | CATSRDAGRGRPSQYF
TRBJ2-7 | TRBV7-9 | . | CASSLERGGLDEQYF
TRBJ1-1 | TRBV6-1 | . | CASWTGPNTEAFF
TRBJ1-1 | TRBV10-3 | . | CAITLDTNTEAFF
TRBJ2-1 | TRBV18 | . | CASSPGTGNYNEQFF
TRBJ2-1 | TRBV2 | . | CASSTDRGAYNEQFF
TRBJ2-5 | TRBV6-5 | . | CASGRVNQETQYF
TRBJ1-2 | TRBV19 | few | CASRTTGVGYGYTF
TRBJ1-6 | TRBV6-4 | . | CASSDYPESIRNSPLHF
TRBJ2-7 | TRBV4-3 | . | CASSPDRSTYEQYF
TRBJ2-1 | TRBV27 | . | CASNQPRGGFNEQFF
TRBJ1-3 | TRBV9 | once | CASSVEGAVGRVYTTIYF
TRBJ2-1 | TRBV18 | . | CASSPPKLAGNNEQFF
TRBJ2-3 | TRBV4-1 | few | CASSQGRLAGVTTDTQYF
TRBJ1-4 | TRBV5-1 | . | CASSSSGELFF
TRBJ1-2 | TRBV18 | . | CASSPRFEQGVGYTF
TRBJ1-2 | TRBV6-6 | once | CASSLRTEYGYTF
TRBJ2-5 | TRBV5-4 | . | CASSAGQPGQETQYF
TRBJ2-1 | TRBV4-1 | . | CASSLGQPREQFF
TRBJ1-4 | TRBV11-2 | . | CASSSPRTANEKLFF
TRBJ1-3 | TRBV7-2 | . | CASLDRVAGNTIYF
TRBJ2-2 | TRBV7-9 | . | CASSQTGNGELFF
TRBJ1-2 | TRBV23-1 | . | CASSQRSPVPGYTF
TRBJ1-5 | TRBV7-9 | . | CASQKRGGNQPQHF
TRBJ1-5 | TRBV5-1 | . | CASSQVGGRNQPQHF
TRBJ1-2 | TRBV12-5 | once | CASGLNTQLNF
TRBJ2-7 | TRBV4-1 | . | CASRPHRQGSYEQYF
TRBJ1-1 | TRBV5-8 | . | CASSLGSNQGLEAFF
TRBJ2-5 | TRBV11-2 | . | CASSSRASGNQETQYF
TRBJ1-5 | TRBV4-1 | . | CASSLDRGENQPQHF
TRBJ1-1 | TRBV19 | . | CASSSGQGALGDEAFF
TRBJ2-7 | TRBV4-3 | . | CASSHGTSREQYF
TRBJ1-5 | TRBV30 | . | CAWSSRRGNNQPQHF
TRBJ2-5 | TRBV7-9 | . | CASSLVSTGMIETQYF
TRBJ2-1 | TRBV21-1 | . | CASRASGGHFYNEQFF
TRBJ2-5 | TRBV4-3 | . | CASSRLTGVQETQYF
TRBJ1-2 | TRBV10-3 | . | CAISGGGNYGYTF
TRBJ2-2 | TRBV5-1 | once | CASSLGLAGGLNTGELFF
TRBJ1-2 | TRBV4-2 | . | CASSQKERTVGYTF
TRBJ2-1 | TRBV27 | once | CASKIAGGSYNEQFF
TRBJ1-1 | TRBV19 | . | CASSMGRGRIEAFF
TRBJ2-7 | TRBV5-1 | . | CASSFNRAGYEQYF